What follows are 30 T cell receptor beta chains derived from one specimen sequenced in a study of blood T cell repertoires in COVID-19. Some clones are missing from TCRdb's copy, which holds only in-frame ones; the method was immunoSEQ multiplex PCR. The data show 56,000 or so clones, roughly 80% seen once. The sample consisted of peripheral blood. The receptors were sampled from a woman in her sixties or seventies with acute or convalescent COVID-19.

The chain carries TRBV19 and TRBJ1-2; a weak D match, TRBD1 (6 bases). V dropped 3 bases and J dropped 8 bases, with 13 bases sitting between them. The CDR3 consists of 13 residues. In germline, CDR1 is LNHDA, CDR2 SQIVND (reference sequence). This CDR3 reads CASSIRQAGGYTF. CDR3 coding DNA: TGTGCCAGTAGTATCCGACAGGCTGGGGGCTACACCTTC.

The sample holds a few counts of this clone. This CDR3 reads CASSGAAGLAGTDTQYF. The CDR3 nucleotides read TGTGCCAGCAGTGGGGCCGCGGGACTAGCGGGAACAGATACGCAGTATTTT. The chain recombines TRBV2 with TRBJ2-3; 13 nucleotides match TRBD2. J was trimmed by 3 bases and V by 4 bases; bases with no gene match: 7. Germline CDR1 and CDR2: SNHLY and FYNNEI. This CDR3 has 17 residues.

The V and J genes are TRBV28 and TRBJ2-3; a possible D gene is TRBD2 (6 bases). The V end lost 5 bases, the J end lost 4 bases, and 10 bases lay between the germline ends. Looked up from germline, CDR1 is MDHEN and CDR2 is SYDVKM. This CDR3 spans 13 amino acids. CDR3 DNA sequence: TGTGCCAGCAGTCCCTCTAGCGCAGATACGCAGTATTTT. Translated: CASSPSSADTQYF.

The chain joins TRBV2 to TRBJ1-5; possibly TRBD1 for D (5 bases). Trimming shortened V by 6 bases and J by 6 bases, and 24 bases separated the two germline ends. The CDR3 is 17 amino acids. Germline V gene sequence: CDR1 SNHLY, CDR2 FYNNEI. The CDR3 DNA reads TGTGCCAGCAGACCTTTGGGGAGTCTCGGGGGAAGTCAGCCCCAGCATTTT. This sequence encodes CASRPLGSLGGSQPQHF.

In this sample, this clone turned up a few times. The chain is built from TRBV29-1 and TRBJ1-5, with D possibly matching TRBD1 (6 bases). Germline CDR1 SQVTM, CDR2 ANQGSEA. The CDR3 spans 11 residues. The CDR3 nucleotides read TGCACCCGGGACACTAATCAGCCCCAGCATTTT. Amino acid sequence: CTRDTNQPQHF.

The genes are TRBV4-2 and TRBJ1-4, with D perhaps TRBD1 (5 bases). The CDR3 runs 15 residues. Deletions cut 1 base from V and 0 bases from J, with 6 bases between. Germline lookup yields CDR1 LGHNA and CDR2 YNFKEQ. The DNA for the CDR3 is TGTGCCAGCAGCCAAGTCAGGGCAACTAATGAAAAACTGTTTTTT. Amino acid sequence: CASSQVRATNEKLFF.

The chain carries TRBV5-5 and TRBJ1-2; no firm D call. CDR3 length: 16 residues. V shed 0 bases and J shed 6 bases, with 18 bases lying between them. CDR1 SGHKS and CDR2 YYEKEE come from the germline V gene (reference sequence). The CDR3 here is CASSLGVDWSPNGYTF. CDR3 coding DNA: TGTGCCAGCAGCTTGGGGGTAGACTGGTCCCCGAATGGCTACACCTTC.

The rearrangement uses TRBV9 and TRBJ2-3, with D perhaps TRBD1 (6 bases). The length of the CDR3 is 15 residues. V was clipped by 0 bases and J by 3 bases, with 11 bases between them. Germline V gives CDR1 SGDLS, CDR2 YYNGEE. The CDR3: CASSVDWGLTDTQYF. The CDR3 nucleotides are TGTGCCAGCAGCGTAGATTGGGGGCTAACAGATACGCAGTATTTT.

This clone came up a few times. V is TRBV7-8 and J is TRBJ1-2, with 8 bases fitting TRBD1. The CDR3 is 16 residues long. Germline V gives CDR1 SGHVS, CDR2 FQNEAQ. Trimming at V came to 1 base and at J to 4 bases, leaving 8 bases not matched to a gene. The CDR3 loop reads CASSLEGTGVLYGYTF. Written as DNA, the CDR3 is TGTGCCAGCAGCTTAGAAGGGACAGGAGTCCTCTATGGCTACACCTTC.

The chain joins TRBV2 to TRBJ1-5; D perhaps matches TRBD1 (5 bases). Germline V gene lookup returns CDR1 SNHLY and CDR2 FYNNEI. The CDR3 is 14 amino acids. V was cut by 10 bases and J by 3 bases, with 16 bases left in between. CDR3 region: CATSIGGINQPQHF. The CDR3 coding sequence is TGTGCCACCAGCATCGGGGGAATCAATCAGCCCCAGCATTTT.

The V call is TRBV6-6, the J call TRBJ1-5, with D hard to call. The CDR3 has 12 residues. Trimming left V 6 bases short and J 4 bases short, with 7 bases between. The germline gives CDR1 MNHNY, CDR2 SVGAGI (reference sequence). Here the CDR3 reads CASSDKNQPQHF. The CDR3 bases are TGTGCCAGCAGCGACAAGAATCAGCCCCAGCATTTT.

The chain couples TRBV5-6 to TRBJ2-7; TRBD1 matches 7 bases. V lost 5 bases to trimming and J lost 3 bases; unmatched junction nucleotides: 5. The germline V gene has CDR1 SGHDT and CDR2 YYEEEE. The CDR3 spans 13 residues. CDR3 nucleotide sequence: TGTGCCAGCAGGACAGGGTCTGGCTACGAGCAGTACTTC. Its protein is CASRTGSGYEQYF.

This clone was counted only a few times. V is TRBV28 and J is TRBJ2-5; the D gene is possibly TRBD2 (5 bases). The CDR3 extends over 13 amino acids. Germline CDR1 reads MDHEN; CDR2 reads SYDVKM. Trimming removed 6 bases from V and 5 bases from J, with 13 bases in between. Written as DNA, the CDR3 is TGTGCCAGCAGAAATATAAGAGGGGAGACCCAGTACTTC. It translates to CASRNIRGETQYF.

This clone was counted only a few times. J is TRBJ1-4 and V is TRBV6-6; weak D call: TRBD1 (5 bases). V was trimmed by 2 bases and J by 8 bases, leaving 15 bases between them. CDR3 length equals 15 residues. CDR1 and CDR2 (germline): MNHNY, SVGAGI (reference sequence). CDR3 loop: CASSYVLENREKLFF. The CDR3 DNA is TGTGCCAGCAGTTACGTCTTGGAGAACAGGGAAAAACTGTTTTTT.

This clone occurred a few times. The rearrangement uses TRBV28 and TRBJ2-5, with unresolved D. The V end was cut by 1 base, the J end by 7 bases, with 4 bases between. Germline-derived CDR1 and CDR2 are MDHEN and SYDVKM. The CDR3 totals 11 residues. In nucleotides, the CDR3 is TGTGCCAGCAGTTTATCGGGGACCCAGTACTTC. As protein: CASSLSGTQYF.

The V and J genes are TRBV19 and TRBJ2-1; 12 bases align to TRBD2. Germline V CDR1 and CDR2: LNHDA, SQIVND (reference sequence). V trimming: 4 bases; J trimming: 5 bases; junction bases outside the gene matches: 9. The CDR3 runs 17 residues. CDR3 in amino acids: CASSTLLAGGHHNEQFF. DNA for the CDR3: TGTGCCAGTAGTACCTTACTAGCGGGGGGCCACCACAATGAGCAGTTCTTC.

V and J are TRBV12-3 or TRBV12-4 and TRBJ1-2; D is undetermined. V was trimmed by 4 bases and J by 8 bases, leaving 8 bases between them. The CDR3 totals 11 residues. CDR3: CASSSLRGYTF. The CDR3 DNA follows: TGTGCCAGCAGTTCCCTGAGGGGCTACACCTTC.

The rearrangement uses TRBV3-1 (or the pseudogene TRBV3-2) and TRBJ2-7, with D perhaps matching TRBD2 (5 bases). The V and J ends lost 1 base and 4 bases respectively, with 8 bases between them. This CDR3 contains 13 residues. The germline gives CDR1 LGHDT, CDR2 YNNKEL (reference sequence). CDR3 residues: CASSQGRKYEQYF. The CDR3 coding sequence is TGTGCCAGCAGCCAAGGGAGGAAATACGAGCAGTACTTC.

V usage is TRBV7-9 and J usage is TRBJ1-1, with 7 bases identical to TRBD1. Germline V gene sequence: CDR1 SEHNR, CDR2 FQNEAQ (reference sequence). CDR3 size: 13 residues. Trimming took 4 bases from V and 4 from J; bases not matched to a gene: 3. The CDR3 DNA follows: TGTGCCAGCAGCTCAACAGGGGCCACTGAAGCTTTCTTT. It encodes CASSSTGATEAFF.

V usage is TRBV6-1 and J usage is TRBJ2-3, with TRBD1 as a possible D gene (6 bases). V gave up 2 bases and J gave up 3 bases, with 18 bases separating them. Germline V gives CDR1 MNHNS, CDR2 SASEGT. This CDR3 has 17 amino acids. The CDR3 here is CASSESSRGGRTDTQYF. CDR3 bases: TGTGCCAGCAGTGAATCCTCCAGGGGTGGGAGAACAGATACGCAGTATTTT.

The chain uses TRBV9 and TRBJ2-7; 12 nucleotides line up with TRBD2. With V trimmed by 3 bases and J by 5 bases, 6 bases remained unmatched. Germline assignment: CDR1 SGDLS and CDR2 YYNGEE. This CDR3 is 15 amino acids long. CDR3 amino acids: CASSAWTSGVDEQYF. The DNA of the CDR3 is TGTGCCAGCAGCGCCTGGACTAGCGGGGTGGACGAGCAGTACTTC.

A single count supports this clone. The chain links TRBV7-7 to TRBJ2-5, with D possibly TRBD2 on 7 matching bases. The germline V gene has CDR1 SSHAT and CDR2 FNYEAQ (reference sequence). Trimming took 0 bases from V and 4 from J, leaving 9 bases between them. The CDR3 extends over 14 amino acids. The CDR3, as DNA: TGTGCCAGCAGCTTAGCGGGGGGGGCAGAGACCCAGTACTTC. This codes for CASSLAGGAETQYF.

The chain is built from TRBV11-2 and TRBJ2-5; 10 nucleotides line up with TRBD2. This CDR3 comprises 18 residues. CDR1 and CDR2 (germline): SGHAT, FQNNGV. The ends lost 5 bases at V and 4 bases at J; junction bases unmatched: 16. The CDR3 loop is CASSPGFLERGGPETQYF. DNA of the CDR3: TGTGCCAGCAGCCCCGGGTTTCTGGAGCGGGGGGGCCCAGAGACCCAGTACTTC. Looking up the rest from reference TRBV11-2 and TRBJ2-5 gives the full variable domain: EAGVAQSPRYKIIEKRQSVAFWCNPISGHATLYWYQQILGQGPKLLIQFQNNGVVDDSQLPKDRFSAERLKGVDSTLKIQPAKLEDSAVYLCASSPGFLERGGPETQYFGPGTRLLVL.

CDR3 region: CASSRGQGDFSPLHF. CDR3 coding DNA: TGTGCCAGCAGCCGGGGACAGGGGGACTTTTCACCCCTCCACTTT. The rearrangement joins TRBV3-1 (or the pseudogene TRBV3-2) to TRBJ1-6; 11 nucleotides align to TRBD1. J gave up 9 bases and V 4 bases, and 5 bases lay outside the gene matches. Looked up from germline, CDR1 is LGHDT and CDR2 is YNNKEL (reference sequence). This CDR3 has 15 amino acids.

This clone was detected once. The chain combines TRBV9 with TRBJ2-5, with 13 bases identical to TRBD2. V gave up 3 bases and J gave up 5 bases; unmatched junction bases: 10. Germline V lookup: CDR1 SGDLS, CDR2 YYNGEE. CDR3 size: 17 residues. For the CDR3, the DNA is TGTGCCAGCAGCGCCGCCCGGACTAGCGGGGGTCGGGAGACCCAGTACTTC. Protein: CASSAARTSGGRETQYF.

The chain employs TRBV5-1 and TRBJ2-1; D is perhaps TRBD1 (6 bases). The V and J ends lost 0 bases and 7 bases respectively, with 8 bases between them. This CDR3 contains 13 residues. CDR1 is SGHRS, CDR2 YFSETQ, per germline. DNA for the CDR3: TGCGCCAGCAGCTTGGACAGGGAAAATGAGCAGTTCTTC. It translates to CASSLDRENEQFF.

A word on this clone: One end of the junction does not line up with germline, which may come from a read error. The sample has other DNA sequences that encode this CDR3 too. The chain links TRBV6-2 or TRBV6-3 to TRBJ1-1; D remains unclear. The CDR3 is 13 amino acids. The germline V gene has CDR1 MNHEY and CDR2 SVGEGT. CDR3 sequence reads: CASSPGRVTEAFF. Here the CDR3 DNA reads TGTGCCAGCAGCCCCGGGAGGGTCACTGAAGCCTTCTTT.

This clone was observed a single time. The CDR3 loop reads CASSYSIGLAGPDTQYF. CDR3 DNA sequence: TGTGCCAGCAGTTACTCGATAGGACTAGCGGGCCCCGATACGCAGTATTTT. The chain links TRBV6-2 or TRBV6-3 to TRBJ2-3; 11 nucleotides align to TRBD2. From germline, CDR1 is MNHEY and CDR2 SVGEGT. The CDR3 has 17 amino acids. Losses at the gene ends were 0 bases for V and 6 bases for J; bases not matched to a gene: 8.

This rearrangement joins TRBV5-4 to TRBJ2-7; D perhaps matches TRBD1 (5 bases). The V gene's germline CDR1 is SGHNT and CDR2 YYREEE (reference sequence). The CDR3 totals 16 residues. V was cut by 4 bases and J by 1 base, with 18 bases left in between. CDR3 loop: CASSPDRGYLSYEQYF. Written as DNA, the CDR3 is TGTGCCAGCAGCCCGGATAGGGGCTACCTTTCCTACGAGCAGTACTTC. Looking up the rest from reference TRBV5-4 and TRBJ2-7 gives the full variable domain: ETGVTQSPTHLIKTRGQQVTLRCSSQSGHNTVSWYQQALGQGPQFIFQYYREEENGRGNFPPRFSGLQFPNYSSELNVNALELDDSALYLCASSPDRGYLSYEQYFGPGTRLTVT.

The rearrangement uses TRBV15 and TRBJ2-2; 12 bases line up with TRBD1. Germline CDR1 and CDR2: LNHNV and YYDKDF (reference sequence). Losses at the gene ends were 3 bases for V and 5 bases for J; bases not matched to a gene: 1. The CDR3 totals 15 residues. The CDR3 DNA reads TGTGCCACCAGCAGGGGACAGGGGGCTACCGGGGAGCTGTTTTTT. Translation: CATSRGQGATGELFF.